This T cell receptor beta chain was retrieved from a study of T cell clonotyping in hematopoietic cell transplantation. General study points: CD4 and CD8 repertoire contributions could not be separated without sorting.

Repertoires were generated with immunoSEQ multiplex PCR, while TCRdb's copy carries only in-frame clones and drops some. This table has about 11,000 clones, roughly 89% appearing once. A note on this clone: The antigen is not known.

V shed 2 bases, J shed 4 bases, and the junction held 8 bases outside the gene matches. Per the germline V gene, CDR1 is MGHDK and CDR2 is SYGVNS. CDR3 size: 16 residues. The TCR was taken from a female patient in her 60s who had an allogeneic stem cell transplant from an unrelated donor, so the T cells may come from the graft donor. Some clones in this sample may be carry-over from other donors' samples. This chain connects TRBV25-1 to TRBJ1-2; 9 positions match TRBD1. Sample: PBMCs, taken 100 days after allogeneic stem cell transplant. CDR3 loop: CASSEEQGARGYGYTF. CDR3 DNA: TGTGCCAGCAGTGAAGAACAGGGGGCGCGAGGCTATGGCTACACCTTC.